This TCR beta chain was profiled in a study of cytomegalovirus exposure and HLA in healthy donors. Study outcomes and limitations: Both high specificity and high sensitivity reportedly marked the classifier's diagnosis of cytomegalovirus status.

A remark on this clone: Its antigen remains unknown.

The CDR3 covers 16 residues. Germline CDR1 reads GTSNPN; CDR2 reads SVGIG (reference sequence). V was pared by 3 bases and J by 1 base, with 9 bases of the junction left unmatched. A multiplex PCR was run with 60 Vbeta primers and 13 Jbeta primers. Using immunoSEQ multiplex PCR, the repertoire was profiled, and TCRdb retains in-frame clones only, with some absent. Among approximately 87,000 clones listed, approximately 81% were seen once. The specimen was PBMCs. This clonotype was sampled from a woman aged 65 to 85 in good health and CMV-seropositive. The rearrangement links TRBV30 to TRBJ2-3; 8 positions agree with TRBD1. The CDR3 coding sequence is TGTGCCTGGAGCGTGGGCGGACAGGGACGCACAGATACGCAGTATTTT. Amino acid sequence: CAWSVGGQGRTDTQYF.